This TCR beta chain was sequenced for a study of blood T cell repertoires in COVID-19 (TCRdb year 2020). Concerning the study at large: Samples covering the acute and convalescent phases of COVID-19 were provided by collaborators in the United States, Italy and Spain. The material from the prospective study consisted of cDNA or gDNA derived from T cells, B-cell-depleted T cells, or PBMCs. The dataset comprised deeply sampled blood TCRbeta repertoires from subjects exposed to, actively infected with, or recovered from COVID-19. The repertoires were made available in a free public database intended to serve as a resource for research on the immune response to SARS-CoV-2. Samples were obtained from the ongoing ImmuneRACE study (first 160 participants) and from approximately 1,200 subjects provided by 6 global collaborators. The sample metadata nearly always contained a de-identified subject ID, COVID-19 status, age in years and sex. Where available, HLA class I and class II types were obtained from metadata supplied by the sample provider rather than from assay-based typing. What the work shows at the level of the full study, not this receptor alone: The amount of clinical and demographic metadata varied by source and participant and was provided uncurated.

The immunoSEQ Assay, a bias-controlled multiplex PCR, was used to amplify TCRbeta CDR3 regions from genomic DNA. In the source study's methods: The number of nucleated cells in each sample was estimated from the amplification of reference gene primers within the assay. To quantify the absolute abundance of each unique TCRbeta CDR3 rearrangement, sequence reads were collapsed and filtered. For each sample, productive Simpson clonality was calculated as the square root of Simpson's diversity index over productive rearrangements. TCRdb holds this immuneACCESS table with in-frame rearrangements only. Some clones are missing; in checked studies, unresolved V genes explain under half, and the rest has no known cause. V, J and clone size derive from that table, while D and trimming were established from the DNA sequence. Here the sample has 200,000 to 250,000 clones; approximately 91% occur a single time. Around 0.86% of the sample lies in the top ten.

This clone appeared a few times. There is no known antigen for this receptor. Qualities for individual bases were not recorded, and no much larger clone is one base off. CDR1 is given as SGHNT and CDR2 as YENEEA, both from the germline V gene. Including cysteine and phenylalanine, the CDR3 has 14 amino acids. Just the 42-base CDR3 DNA is kept, in frame starting at base 1. Trimming accounts for 5 bases at V and 4 bases at J, while the number of junction bases matched to no gene is 5. One collaborating source in Seattle enrolled patients during active infection and followed them longitudinally through the course of disease. Collaborating institutions collected whole blood in K2EDTA tubes following their own protocols. For TCRbeta analysis, collaborators shipped samples in one of three forms: frozen whole blood, isolated PBMCs, or DNA extracted from either of those sample types.

The sequenced material came from peripheral blood. This clonotype originated in a young man with COVID-19, enrolled during active disease. Rearrangement joined TRBV11-3 to TRBJ1-5; 7 middle bases align to TRBD1. In nucleotides, the sequence is TGTGCCAGCAGCGACAGGGTTGGAAATCAGCCCCAGCATTTT. It is translated as CASSDRVGNQPQHF. With the portions outside the CDR3 filled from the reference TRBV11-3 and TRBJ1-5 genes, the complete variable region becomes EAGVVQSPRYKIIEKKQPVAFWCNPISGHNTLYWYLQNLGQGPELLIRYENEEAVDDSQLPKDRFSAERLKGVDSTLKIQPAELGDSAVYLCASSDRVGNQPQHFGDGTRLSIL.